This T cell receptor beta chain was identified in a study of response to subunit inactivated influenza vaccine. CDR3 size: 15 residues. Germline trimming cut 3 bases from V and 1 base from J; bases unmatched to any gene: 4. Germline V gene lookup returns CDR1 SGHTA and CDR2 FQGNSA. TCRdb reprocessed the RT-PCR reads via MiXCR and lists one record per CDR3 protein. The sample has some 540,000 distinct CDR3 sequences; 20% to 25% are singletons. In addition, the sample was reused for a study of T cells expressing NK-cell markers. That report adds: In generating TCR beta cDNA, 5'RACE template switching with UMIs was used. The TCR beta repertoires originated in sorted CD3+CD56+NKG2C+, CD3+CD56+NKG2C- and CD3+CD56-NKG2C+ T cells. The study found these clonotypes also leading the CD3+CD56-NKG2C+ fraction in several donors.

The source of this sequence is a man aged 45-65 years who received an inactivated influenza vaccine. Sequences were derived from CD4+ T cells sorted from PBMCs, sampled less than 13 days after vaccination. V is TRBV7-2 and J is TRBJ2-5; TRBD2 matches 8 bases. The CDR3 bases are TGTGCCAGCAGCTTCATACGGGGGGGCCAAGAGACCCAGTACTTC. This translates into CASSFIRGGQETQYF.